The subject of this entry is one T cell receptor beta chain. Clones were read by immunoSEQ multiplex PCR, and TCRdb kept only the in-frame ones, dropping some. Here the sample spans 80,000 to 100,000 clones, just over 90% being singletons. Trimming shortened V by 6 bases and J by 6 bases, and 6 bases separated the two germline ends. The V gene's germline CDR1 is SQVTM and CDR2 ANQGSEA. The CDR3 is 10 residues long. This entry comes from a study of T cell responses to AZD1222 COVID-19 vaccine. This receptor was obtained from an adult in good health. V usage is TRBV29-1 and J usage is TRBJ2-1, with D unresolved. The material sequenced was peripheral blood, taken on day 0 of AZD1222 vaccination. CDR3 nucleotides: TGCAGCGTACGAGGCAATGAGCAGTTCTTC. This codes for CSVRGNEQFF.